These T cell receptor beta chains were read from a single sample in a study of T cell responses to AZD1222 COVID-19 vaccine. Clones were read by immunoSEQ multiplex PCR, and TCRdb kept only the in-frame ones, dropping some. The sample holds roughly 96,000 clones, 88% seen once. Sequencing used peripheral blood, obtained on day 0 of AZD1222 vaccination. The receptors come from an adult in good health. CDR3s include the opening cysteine and the closing phenylalanine or tryptophan. D genes are given only for firm matches. Only part of the rows carry a size: once, few, many, or a class if the clone is expanded.

v_gene	abundance	j_gene	d_gene	CDR3aa	CDR3nt
TRBV5-8	-	TRBJ2-7	-	CASSKRQVKSYEQYF	TGTGCCAGCAGCAAAAGACAGGTGAAATCCTACGAGCAGTACTTC
TRBV20-1	-	TRBJ2-7	-	CSARRAYEQYF	TGCAGTGCTCGGAGGGCCTACGAGCAGTACTTC
TRBV7-2	-	TRBJ2-7	-	CASSSPGYSYEQYF	TGTGCCAGCAGCTCACCAGGCTACTCCTACGAGCAGTACTTC
TRBV7-8	-	TRBJ2-7	-	CASSFGLDSPYEQYF	TGTGCCAGCAGCTTCGGATTGGACAGCCCCTACGAGCAGTACTTC
TRBV7-3	-	TRBJ2-1	-	CASSLTGAGSDNEQFF	TGTGCCAGCAGCTTAACCGGGGCTGGAAGCGACAATGAGCAGTTCTTC
TRBV19	-	TRBJ2-7	-	CASSISTGGPYEQYF	TGTGCCAGTAGTATATCGACCGGGGGCCCATACGAGCAGTACTTC
TRBV4-1	once	TRBJ2-1	TRBD2	CASSPLASGLRNEQFF	TGCGCCAGCAGCCCTCTAGCTAGCGGGTTACGCAATGAGCAGTTCTTC
TRBV4-1	-	TRBJ2-1	-	CASSQVGGQADEQFF	TGCGCCAGCAGCCAAGTTGGGGGGCAAGCGGATGAGCAGTTCTTC
TRBV7-6	-	TRBJ2-2	TRBD2	CASSSISGLDYANTGELFF	TGTGCCAGCAGCTCCATCTCGGGACTAGACTACGCGAACACCGGGGAGCTGTTTTTT
TRBV19	-	TRBJ2-2	-	CASSISDTGELFF	TGTGCCAGTAGTATATCGGACACCGGGGAGCTGTTTTTT
TRBV30	-	TRBJ2-7	TRBD2	CAWRGLAYDEQYF	TGTGCCTGGAGAGGACTAGCGTATGACGAGCAGTACTTC
TRBV12-5	-	TRBJ2-2	-	CASGISWTGELFF	TGTGCTAGTGGCATCTCATGGACCGGGGAGCTGTTTTTT
TRBV12-3/TRBV12-4	-	TRBJ1-1	TRBD1	CASSRGQGRRAFF	TGTGCCAGCAGTCGCGGACAGGGTCGACGAGCTTTCTTT
TRBV19	-	TRBJ2-2	-	CASTPGLTGELFF	TGTGCCAGTACCCCAGGGTTAACCGGGGAGCTGTTTTTT